The 9 T cell receptor beta chains presented below share a single source sample, sequenced in a study of T cells in Graves' hyperthyroidism and ophthalmopathy. The TCR beta CDR3 regions underwent amplification using RNA transcripts as the source. A set of HTBI primers served as the primers for a first-round RT-PCR of the TCR CDR3. TCRdb reprocessed the multiplex PCR reads with MiXCR, giving one entry per CDR3 protein. The sample records hundreds of thousands of distinct CDR3 sequences, more than 15% being singletons. Material for sequencing was blood. These receptors all come from a woman younger than 35 with Graves' hyperthyroidism that later progressed to Graves' ophthalmopathy.

In nucleotides, the CDR3 is TGTGCCAGCAGCCAAGGCTCAGCGGCCTCGGGACTAGCGGGAGACACCATCTACGAGCAGTACTTC. Its translation: CASSQGSAASGLAGDTIYEQYF. The chain carries TRBV14 and TRBJ2-7, with TRBD2 matching over 14 bases. CDR1 and CDR2 from the germline V gene are SGHDN and FVKESK. V lost 1 base and J lost 3; bases outside the gene matches: 20. There are 22 residues in the CDR3.

This clonotype occurred many times. This chain links TRBV20-1 with TRBJ1-1, with D maybe TRBD1 (5 bases). This CDR3 contains 11 residues. V shed 2 bases and J shed 7 bases, with 8 bases lying between them. The germline gives CDR1 DFQATT, CDR2 SNEGSKA (reference sequence). The CDR3 region is CSARLGDEAFF. CDR3 DNA: TGCAGTGCTAGACTGGGGGATGAAGCTTTCTTT.

CDR3 amino acids: CASSAPGQGSYNEQFF. The CDR3 DNA reads as TGTGCCAGCAGTGCTCCGGGACAGGGCTCCTACAATGAGCAGTTCTTC. This chain connects TRBV27 to TRBJ2-1; 9 nucleotides match TRBD1. The CDR3 is 16 residues long. V shed 5 bases, J shed 0 bases, and the junction held 5 bases outside the gene matches. Looked up from germline, CDR1 is MNHEY and CDR2 is SMNVEV (reference sequence).

The sample holds a few counts of this clonotype. J is TRBJ1-2 and V is TRBV29-1; TRBD1 matches 7 bases. Germline V gene lookup returns CDR1 SQVTM and CDR2 ANQGSEA. The V and J ends lost 5 bases and 0 bases, in that order; junction bases with no gene match: 9. The CDR3 sequence is 15 residues long. The CDR3 is CSVPGQYFTNYGYTF. DNA of the CDR3: TGCAGCGTTCCGGGACAGTACTTCACTAACTATGGCTACACCTTC.

This clonotype was seen many times. The gene calls are TRBV7-2 and TRBJ2-4; 9 bases are shared with TRBD1. The CDR3 is 15 amino acids. Germline V gene sequence: CDR1 SGHTA, CDR2 FQGNSA. V lost 3 bases to trimming and J lost 7 bases; unmatched junction nucleotides: 7. This CDR3 is CASSFTGGPGNIQYF. CDR3 DNA sequence: TGTGCCAGCAGCTTCACAGGGGGCCCGGGTAACATTCAGTACTTC.

This sequence joins TRBV7-9 and TRBJ1-2, with 10 bases aligning to TRBD1. The CDR3 runs to 15 residues. The trim removed 5 bases at V and 7 bases at J, leaving 10 bases unmatched. CDR1 and CDR2 (germline): SEHNR, FQNEAQ (reference sequence). The CDR3 is CASSGGQGVTCGYTF. The CDR3 DNA sequence: TGTGCCAGCAGCGGCGGACAGGGGGTTACCTGTGGCTACACCTTC.

This clonotype was seen many times. V usage is TRBV7-9 and J usage is TRBJ2-1; D is possibly TRBD2 (6 bases). The V end lost 5 bases, the J end lost 8 bases, and 16 bases lay between the germline ends. Germline V CDR1 and CDR2: SEHNR, FQNEAQ (reference sequence). CDR3 length equals 14 residues. The CDR3 DNA is TGTGCCAGCAGCCCCGGGACTTCACCCGATGAGCAGTTCTTC. Translated, it gives CASSPGTSPDEQFF. Together with reference TRBV7-9 and TRBJ2-1, the CDR3 gives the full variable domain: DTGVSQNPRHKITKRGQNVTFRCDPISEHNRLYWYRQTLGQGPEFLTYFQNEAQLEKSRLLSDRFSAERPKGSFSTLEIQRTEQGDSAMYLCASSPGTSPDEQFFGPGTRLTVL.

This clonotype has at least ten counts. CDR3 nucleotide sequence: TGCAGTGCTTACCGGACTAGCGGGAGGGGCCGGTACTTCAATGAGCAGTTCTTC. It encodes CSAYRTSGRGRYFNEQFF. The chain is built from TRBV20-1 and TRBJ2-1; 15 positions agree with TRBD2. The CDR3 runs to 18 residues. Germline V CDR1 and CDR2: DFQATT, SNEGSKA (reference sequence). V shed 5 bases, J shed 6 bases, and the junction held 14 bases outside the gene matches.

This clonotype has ten or more counts. The V call is TRBV12-3 or TRBV12-4, the J call TRBJ2-2; D is unclear. The CDR3 consists of 16 residues. V lost 7 bases and J lost 2, with 17 bases in between. CDR3: CASNKLGVINTGELFF. The CDR3 nucleotides are TGTGCCAGCAACAAACTTGGGGTTATAAACACCGGGGAGCTGTTTTTT.